These 10 T cell receptor beta chains came from one sample sequenced in a study of T cell repertoires in aging, cancer and after chemotherapy. TCR beta rearrangements were amplified from peripheral blood genomic DNA. A mixed TRB-A/B primer pool amplified rearranged TRB by multiplex touch-down PCR. TCRdb reanalysed the multiplex PCR reads using MiXCR and keeps one entry per CDR3 protein. The sample has some 11,000 distinct CDR3 sequences; about 30% are singletons. The sequenced sample consisted of blood. The receptors come from a human donor in good health. The donor label of this sample is uncertain.

The genes are TRBV19 and TRBJ2-1, with TRBD2 matching 12 bases. Unmatched junction bases numbered 0, after V lost 6 bases and J lost 6 bases. This CDR3 spans 13 amino acids. Germline loops: CDR1 LNHDA, CDR2 SQIVND (reference sequence). CDR3 residues: CASRTSGSNEQFF. CDR3 nucleotides: TGTGCCAGTAGGACTAGCGGGAGCAATGAGCAGTTCTTC.

This chain uses TRBV7-2 with TRBJ2-5, with TRBD2 identical over 8 bases. J was trimmed by 2 bases and V by 0 bases; bases with no gene match: 5. The CDR3 spans 16 residues. Germline V gene data show CDR1 as SGHTA and CDR2 as FQGNSA. In nucleotides, the CDR3 is TGTGCCAGCAGCTTAGCGGGAGCGGGGGAACAAGAGACCCAGTACTTC. Protein: CASSLAGAGEQETQYF.

This clonotype occurred a few times. The genes are TRBV5-4 and TRBJ2-5; 7 positions agree with TRBD2. V lost 4 bases and J lost 5; bases outside the gene matches: 14. The CDR3 spans 16 residues. Germline V gene sequence: CDR1 SGHNT, CDR2 YYREEE (reference sequence). The CDR3 is CASSPRRELVGETQYF. As DNA, the CDR3 is TGTGCCAGCAGCCCCCGGCGGGAGTTGGTTGGGGAGACCCAGTACTTC. The full variable domain, with the rest looked up from reference TRBV5-4 and TRBJ2-5, is ETGVTQSPTHLIKTRGQQVTLRCSSQSGHNTVSWYQQALGQGPQFIFQYYREEENGRGNFPPRFSGLQFPNYSSELNVNALELDDSALYLCASSPRRELVGETQYFGPGTRLLVL.

CDR3 amino acids: CASSSLLRDRENTEAFF. CDR3 DNA sequence: TGTGCCAGCAGCTCTCTCCTTCGGGACAGGGAGAACACTGAAGCTTTCTTT. The rearrangement uses TRBV5-6 and TRBJ1-1; 9 nucleotides align to TRBD1. V lost 3 bases and J lost 1; bases outside the gene matches: 10. The CDR3 is 17 residues long. CDR1 and CDR2 from the germline V gene are SGHDT and YYEEEE.

CDR3 coding DNA: TGTGCCAGCAGTTTTAGCGGGGGGGCCGGGACAGATACGCAGTATTTT. Protein: CASSFSGGAGTDTQYF. The chain recombines TRBV12-3 or TRBV12-4 with TRBJ2-3, with 11 nucleotides matching TRBD2. V shed 3 bases, J shed 3 bases, and the junction held 5 bases outside the gene matches. The CDR3 has 16 amino acids.

This CDR3 is CAIGEGLGGYTF. CDR3 nucleotides: TGTGCCATCGGGGAAGGACTGGGCGGCTACACCTTC. The genes are TRBV27 and TRBJ1-2, with unresolved D. Germline CDR1 reads MNHEY; CDR2 reads SMNVEV (reference sequence). With 10 bases removed from V and 8 bases from J, the gap between germline ends came to 17 bases. CDR3 size: 12 residues.

The rearrangement joins TRBV6-5 to TRBJ2-7; D unresolved. V lost 2 bases and J lost 3, with 14 bases in between. Germline V lookup: CDR1 MNHEY, CDR2 SVGAGI. The CDR3 has 15 amino acids. Written as DNA, the CDR3 is TGTGCCAGCAGTTACCCCAGTTCTGGGGTCTACGAGCAGTACTTC. This sequence encodes CASSYPSSGVYEQYF.

By proportion, this clonotype is medium-sized. This chain uses TRBV19 with TRBJ1-4; D is unclear. V lost 5 bases, J lost 8 bases, and 9 bases lay in between. The CDR3 sequence is 12 residues long. Germline lookup yields CDR1 LNHDA and CDR2 SQIVND (reference sequence). The CDR3 loop is CASSLLPEKLFF. The CDR3 DNA sequence: TGTGCCAGTAGTCTCCTACCCGAAAAACTGTTTTTT.

This clonotype came up once. The genes are TRBV30 and TRBJ2-1, with 11 bases identical to TRBD1. Germline loops: CDR1 GTSNPN, CDR2 SVGIG (reference sequence). V dropped 3 bases and J dropped 4; count of bases not matched to a gene: 17. CDR3 length: 19 amino acids. CDR3 loop: CAWRNTGVPGQGGYNEQFF. CDR3 DNA sequence: TGTGCCTGGAGAAATACCGGAGTTCCGGGACAGGGGGGGTACAATGAGCAGTTCTTC.

The count of this clonotype is one. The V call is TRBV7-2, the J call TRBJ2-3, with unresolved D. This CDR3 spans 14 amino acids. Trimming stripped 3 bases from V and 4 bases from J, with 11 bases between. CDR1 is SGHTA, CDR2 FQGNSA, per germline. In DNA, the CDR3 is TGTGCCAGCAGCTTTCGCGGATCGGCAGATACGCAGTATTTT. Its translation: CASSFRGSADTQYF.